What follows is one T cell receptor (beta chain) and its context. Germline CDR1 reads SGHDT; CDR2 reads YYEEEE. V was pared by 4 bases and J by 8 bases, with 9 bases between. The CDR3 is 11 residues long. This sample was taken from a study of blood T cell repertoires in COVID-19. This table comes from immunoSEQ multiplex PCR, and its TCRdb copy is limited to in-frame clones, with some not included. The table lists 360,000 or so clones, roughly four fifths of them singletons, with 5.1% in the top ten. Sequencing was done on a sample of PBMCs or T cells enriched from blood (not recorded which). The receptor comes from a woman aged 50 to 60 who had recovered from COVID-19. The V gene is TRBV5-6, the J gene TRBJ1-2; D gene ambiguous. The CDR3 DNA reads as TGTGCCAGCAGCCGTCGGTGGGGCTACACCTTC. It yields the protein CASSRRWGYTF.